A selection of T cell receptor gamma chains follows, all from one sample in a study of gamma-delta chains in newborns, infants, children. TCRdb repeated clone calling on the reads with CATT. The sample yields 1,500 to 2,000 gamma-chain clones, almost 70% seen once. Sequencing used blood. All receptors derive from a child who was a newborn, infant or young child, either healthy, febrile or measles-vaccinated (not recorded which). The CDR3 runs from the conserved cysteine through the conserved F or W. Each record gives: V gene, clone size, J gene, CDR3 DNA, CDR3 protein. The size field is filled for only some rows; it gives once, few, many or a size class.

TRGV9	hyperexpanded	TRGJP	TGTGCCTTGTGGGAGCAAGAGTTGGGCAAAAAAATCAAGGTATTT	CALWEQELGKKIKVF
TRGV5	large	TRGJP1	TGTGCCACCTGGAGTTTTGGCTATACCACTGGTTGGTTCAAGATATTT	CATWSFGYTTGWFKIF
TRGV4	few	TRGJ1/TRGJ2	TGTGCCACCTGGGATGTTGGGTGGGCCAAGAATTATTATAAGAAACTCTTT	CATWDVGWAKNYYKKLF
TRGV9	few	TRGJP	TGTGCCTTGTGGGAGCTCCAAGAGTTGGGCAAAAAAATCAAGGTATTT	CALWELQELGKKIKVF
TRGV9	NA	TRGJP	TGTGCCTTGTGGGAGGTAGGAGAGTTGGGCAAAAAAATCAAGGTATTT	CALWEVGELGKKIKVF
TRGV9	few	TRGJP	TGTGCCTTGTGGGAGGTCCGTTGTGAGTTGGGCAAAAAAATCAAGGTATTT	CALWEVRCELGKKIKVF
TRGV9	NA	TRGJ1/TRGJ2	TGTGCCTTGTGGGAGGTGATCTCGCATAAGAAACTCTTT	CALWEVISHKKLF
TRGV2	few	TRGJP2	TGTGCCACCTGGGACGGACATAGTAGTGATTGGATCAAGACGTTT	CATWDGHSSDWIKTF
TRGV9	large	TRGJP	TGTGCCTTGTGGGAGGCTCAAGAGTTGGGCAAAAAAATCAAGGTATTT	CALWEAQELGKKIKVF
TRGV2	NA	TRGJ1/TRGJ2	TGTGCCACCTGGGACGGGCCAAGTTATAAGAAACTCTTT	CATWDGPSYKKLF
TRGV9	NA	TRGJ1/TRGJ2	TGTGCCTTGTGGGAGGTGGCTTATTATAAGAAACTCTTT	CALWEVAYYKKLF
TRGV4	few	TRGJ1/TRGJ2	TGTGCCACCTGGGATAATGACCGTCGGAGGAAACTCTTT	CATWDNDRRRKLF
TRGV4	few	TRGJ1/TRGJ2	TGTGCCACCTGGGATCCCCCCCCTCGGCCACTCTTT	CATWDPPPRPLF
TRGV9	few	TRGJP	TGTGCCTTGTGGGAGGGACAAGAGTTGGGCAAAAAAATCAAGGTATTT	CALWEGQELGKKIKVF
TRGV9	hyperexpanded	TRGJP	TGTGCCTTGTGGGAGGTGCGGGAGTTGGGCAAAAAAATCAAGGTATTT	CALWEVRELGKKIKVF